The rows below give T cell receptor beta chains drawn from one sample of a study of PD-1 blockade in classical Hodgkin lymphoma. Clones were read by immunoSEQ multiplex PCR, and TCRdb kept only the in-frame ones, dropping some. Of approximately 70,000 clones in the sample, over 90% are singletons; the top ten hold 2.6%. The material sequenced was peripheral blood mononuclear cells (PBMCs). Every receptor here comes from a human donor with classical Hodgkin lymphoma. Each CDR3 is given with its conserved first and last residue.

v_gene,j_gene,CDR3aa
TRBV4-3,TRBJ1-4,CASSQEGGNDEKLFF
TRBV9,TRBJ2-3,CASSVDSPRTDTQYF
TRBV4-1,TRBJ2-5,CASRPRTLAGGLQETQYF
TRBV6-6,TRBJ1-4,CASSYHRGGLNEKLFF
TRBV15,TRBJ2-5,CATSRSYTEETQYF
TRBV5-1,TRBJ1-2,CASSLGAVWDYGYTF
TRBV11-2,TRBJ2-4,CASSSLGTGTNIQYF
TRBV7-2,TRBJ2-7,CASSLGPTGFYEQYF
TRBV5-1,TRBJ1-1,CASNMMGAPYTEAFF
TRBV7-2,TRBJ2-3,CASSRTGMGTDTQYF
TRBV27,TRBJ2-3,CASRPDPRGTQYF
TRBV6-1,TRBJ1-1,CASSPPGGMGEAFF
TRBV6-5,TRBJ2-7,CASSYSGGRKRYEQYF
TRBV6-5,TRBJ1-2,CASSYGRGLYGYTF
TRBV5-3,TRBJ2-7,CARSSKYPRTLDEQYF
TRBV5-6,TRBJ1-1,CASSLVGGSTEAFF
TRBV6-6,TRBJ1-1,CASSYSGGSGTEAFF
TRBV6-6,TRBJ2-7,CASSTPWAASSYEQYF
TRBV29-1,TRBJ1-3,CSVARHLSGNTIYF
TRBV28,TRBJ1-3,CASRWGSGNTIYF
TRBV29-1,TRBJ1-4,CSVKSWGNEKLFF
TRBV7-8,TRBJ2-2,CASSLSGGMNTGELFF
TRBV4-3,TRBJ2-3,CASSQSTTDTQYF
TRBV2,TRBJ2-4,CASSEEQGATHIQYF
TRBV9,TRBJ1-5,CASSAGPAQPQHF
TRBV9,TRBJ2-5,CASSLGLAGEQETQYF
TRBV28,TRBJ1-1,CASSLRTAYEAFF
TRBV7-2,TRBJ2-1,CASSLGEQFF
TRBV6-5,TRBJ1-6,CASSRVRGPGSPLHF
TRBV11-2,TRBJ1-1,CASSLLTGYTEAFF
TRBV11-2,TRBJ1-2,CASSPQGAVQQNGYTF
TRBV4-1,TRBJ1-4,CASSQVTDWEEKLFF
TRBV6-5,TRBJ1-2,CASSRGQAGGYTF
TRBV4-3,TRBJ1-1,CASSQGSRTEAFF
TRBV5-1,TRBJ2-2,CASNRDPQTGELFF
TRBV18,TRBJ2-1,CASSGLAGTDNEQFF
TRBV29-1,TRBJ2-7,CSVEVADYEQYF
TRBV25-1,TRBJ1-6,CASSATKSNNSPLHF
TRBV6-5,TRBJ1-2,CASRRGFHGYTF
TRBV2,TRBJ2-2,CASRVSTGELFF
TRBV19,TRBJ2-4,CASSIGWGENIQYF
TRBV2,TRBJ1-5,CASSGGTGAPNQPQHF
TRBV5-4,TRBJ1-4,CASSHSATTNEKLFF